These T cell receptor beta chains were read from a single sample in a study of shared clonotypes between healthy human individuals. Some clones are missing from TCRdb's copy, which holds only in-frame ones; the method was immunoSEQ multiplex PCR. The data contain around 720,000 clones, around 73% of them singletons. Sequenced input: memory CD4+ T cells sorted from blood. The receptors were gathered from a woman under 40 in good health. The CDR3 runs from the conserved cysteine through the conserved F or W. A D gene is named only where the DNA matches it firmly. Clone size is stated in some rows and not others, as once, few, many or a class when expanded.

.	TRBV2	TRBD1	TRBJ1-1	CASGGEGASAEAFF	TGTGCCAGCGGTGGGGAGGGGGCTAGCGCTGAAGCTTTCTTT
once	TRBV6-1	.	TRBJ1-2	CASSEVTGTNYGYTF	TGTGCCAGCAGTGAAGTTACAGGAACAAACTATGGCTACACCTTC
once	TRBV10-3	.	TRBJ2-1	CAISGRKGRAYNEQFF	TGTGCCATCAGTGGGCGCAAGGGGAGAGCCTACAATGAGCAGTTCTTC
few	TRBV21-1	.	TRBJ2-1	CASSKRDRGFSSYNEQFF	TGTGCCAGCAGCAAACGGGACAGGGGCTTCAGCTCCTACAATGAGCAGTTCTTC
.	TRBV30	.	TRBJ2-1	CAWSLQEISNEQFF	TGTGCCTGGAGCCTACAGGAGATTTCCAATGAGCAGTTCTTC
.	TRBV15	.	TRBJ1-5	CATSRDRWGPDNQPQHF	TGTGCCACCAGCAGAGATAGGTGGGGACCTGACAATCAGCCCCAGCATTTT
once	TRBV5-4	.	TRBJ2-3	CASFYGSHTDTQYF	TGTGCCAGCTTCTACGGAAGCCACACAGATACGCAGTATTTT
.	TRBV5-8	.	TRBJ2-5	CASSPWGWQLQETQYF	TGTGCCAGCAGCCCTTGGGGGTGGCAGCTACAAGAGACCCAGTACTTC
.	TRBV5-1	.	TRBJ2-1	CASSLAQGSYNEQFF	TGCGCCAGCAGCTTGGCTCAGGGGTCCTACAATGAGCAGTTCTTC
once	TRBV28	.	TRBJ2-6	CASSPNSGANVLTF	TGTGCCAGCAGTCCGAACTCTGGGGCCAACGTCCTGACTTTC
.	TRBV28	.	TRBJ2-6	CASSFLPPRPSGANVLTF	TGTGCCAGCAGTTTTCTGCCACCACGTCCCTCTGGGGCCAACGTCCTGACTTTC
.	TRBV6-6	TRBD1	TRBJ2-7	CASSSTGDEQYF	TGTGCCAGCAGTTCGACAGGGGACGAGCAGTACTTC
.	TRBV6-5	.	TRBJ1-1	CASSYVGTMNTEAFF	TGTGCCAGCAGTTACGTCGGAACTATGAACACTGAAGCTTTCTTT
few	TRBV25-1	TRBD1	TRBJ2-7	CASFGQGSYEQYF	TGTGCCAGCTTCGGACAGGGTTCCTACGAGCAGTACTTC
few	TRBV19	.	TRBJ1-4	CASSFPTFRGGEKLFF	TGTGCCAGTAGTTTCCCTACGTTCCGAGGTGGCGAAAAACTGTTTTTT
.	TRBV7-9	.	TRBJ1-3	CASSLRQAIFSGNTIYF	TGTGCCAGCAGCCTCAGACAGGCCATATTCTCTGGAAACACCATATATTTT
.	TRBV5-4	.	TRBJ1-4	CASSSSGAGEKLFF	TGTGCCAGCAGTTCCAGCGGGGCGGGTGAAAAACTGTTTTTT
.	TRBV11-2	TRBD1	TRBJ2-5	CASSPRTGQETQYF	TGTGCCAGCAGCCCTAGGACAGGGCAAGAGACCCAGTACTTC
.	TRBV2	.	TRBJ2-1	CASSEDSSYNEQFF	TGTGCCAGCAGCGAGGACAGTTCCTACAATGAGCAGTTCTTC
.	TRBV4-1	.	TRBJ1-1	CASSQATGTRNTEAFF	TGCGCCAGCAGCCAAGCTACCGGGACACGGAACACTGAAGCTTTCTTT
.	TRBV11-2	TRBD2	TRBJ2-2	CASSSRSGRVNTGELFF	TGTGCCAGCAGCTCCCGAAGCGGGAGGGTAAACACCGGGGAGCTGTTTTTT
many	TRBV10-3	.	TRBJ2-3	CASDQATDTQYF	TGTGCCTCCGATCAAGCCACAGATACGCAGTATTTT
.	TRBV2	TRBD1	TRBJ1-2	CASINPGQGSYGYTF	TGTGCCAGCATTAACCCGGGACAGGGGTCCTATGGCTACACCTTC
.	TRBV2	.	TRBJ2-5	CASSPTLEQYF	TGTGCCAGCAGTCCTACACTAGAGCAGTACTTC
.	TRBV13	.	TRBJ1-4	CASSRRQAELFF	TGTGCCAGCAGCCGGCGACAGGCGGAACTGTTTTTT
.	TRBV6-6	TRBD1	TRBJ1-2	CASSYVPGQGDYTF	TGTGCCAGCAGTTACGTTCCGGGACAGGGAGACTACACCTTC
.	TRBV4-1	.	TRBJ2-7	CASSTGISSYEQYF	TGCGCCAGCAGCACCGGGATAAGCTCCTACGAGCAGTACTTC
.	TRBV19	TRBD1	TRBJ1-5	CASSFDRGNQPQHF	TGTGCCAGTAGCTTCGACAGGGGAAATCAGCCCCAGCATTTT
few	TRBV4-1	.	TRBJ1-5	CASRAVGSNQPQHF	TGCGCCAGCAGGGCCGTTGGTAGCAATCAGCCCCAGCATTTT
.	TRBV5-1	.	TRBJ1-2	CASSFDSALIYTF	TGCGCCAGCAGCTTCGACAGCGCCCTTATCTACACCTTC
.	TRBV28	TRBD1	TRBJ2-7	CASRSGQGIYEQYF	TGTGCCAGCAGATCGGGACAGGGGATCTACGAGCAGTACTTC
few	TRBV7-9	.	TRBJ2-1	CASSLVGDGQFF	TGTGCCAGCAGCCTTGTCGGGGACGGGCAGTTCTTC
few	TRBV10-1	.	TRBJ1-1	CASSESARYTEAFF	TGCGCCAGCAGTGAGTCGGCCCGGTACACTGAAGCTTTCTTT
.	TRBV28	TRBD1	TRBJ1-5	CASSTPGTDNQPQHF	TGTGCCAGCAGTACGCCCGGGACAGATAATCAGCCCCAGCATTTT
.	TRBV7-3	TRBD1	TRBJ2-5	CASSTGQGGRETQYF	TGTGCCAGCAGCACGGGACAGGGAGGGAGGGAGACCCAGTACTTC
.	TRBV5-4	.	TRBJ2-5	CASSWAGARRARETQYF	TGTGCCAGCAGCTGGGCGGGTGCCCGGAGGGCGCGGGAGACCCAGTACTTC
.	TRBV7-2	.	TRBJ2-1	CASSPKDGYNEQFF	TGTGCCAGCAGCCCAAAGGACGGATACAATGAGCAGTTCTTC
few	TRBV19	.	TRBJ1-2	CASRISPGTHHGYTF	TGTGCCAGTAGGATTTCGCCCGGGACACATCATGGCTACACCTTC
.	TRBV11-1	.	TRBJ1-4	CASSLGEGPAAREKLFF	TGTGCCAGCAGCTTAGGCGAAGGTCCCGCGGCGCGCGAAAAACTGTTTTTT
.	TRBV28	.	TRBJ2-3	CASSLPHTDTQYF	TGTGCCAGCAGTCTCCCACACACAGATACGCAGTATTTT
.	TRBV13	TRBD2	TRBJ2-1	CASSPRLAGGPGEQFF	TGTGCCAGCAGCCCCAGACTAGCGGGAGGGCCTGGGGAGCAGTTCTTC
.	TRBV9	TRBD1	TRBJ1-1	CASSVSGGGTEAFF	TGTGCCAGCAGCGTCTCAGGGGGCGGGACTGAAGCTTTCTTT
.	TRBV28	.	TRBJ1-5	CASSSGYRAQSPPQHF	TGTGCCAGCAGCTCCGGATACAGGGCCCAATCCCCTCCCCAGCATTTT
.	TRBV4-2	TRBD1	TRBJ2-5	CASSRDRGQETQYF	TGTGCCAGCAGTCGTGACAGGGGCCAAGAGACCCAGTACTTC
once	TRBV5-6	TRBD1	TRBJ2-1	CASKSRTGTRPTSEQFF	TGTGCCAGCAAGAGCCGGACAGGTACCCGCCCAACATCTGAGCAGTTCTTC
.	TRBV25-1	.	TRBJ2-1	CASSENEQFF	TGTGCCAGCAGTGAAAATGAGCAGTTCTTC
.	TRBV11-2	TRBD1	TRBJ2-5	CASSVDRGETQYF	TGTGCCAGCAGCGTGGACAGGGGAGAGACCCAGTACTTC
.	TRBV2	.	TRBJ1-1	CASSVHRTEAFF	TGTGCCAGCAGCGTACATCGCACTGAAGCTTTCTTT
.	TRBV10-3	TRBD1	TRBJ2-7	CAISAGTGSDEQYF	TGTGCCATCAGTGCCGGGACAGGGTCGGACGAGCAGTACTTC
.	TRBV6-1	TRBD1	TRBJ1-5	CASSWDRVKPQHF	TGTGCCAGCAGTTGGGACAGGGTAAAGCCCCAGCATTTT
.	TRBV28	.	TRBJ1-2	CASTLDSNYGYTF	TGTGCCAGCACCCTAGACAGTAACTATGGCTACACCTTC
.	TRBV7-2	.	TRBJ2-3	CASSSDFSTDTQYF	TGTGCCAGCAGCTCCGATTTTAGCACAGATACGCAGTATTTT
few	TRBV10-3	TRBD2	TRBJ2-5	CAISQTSGSETQYF	TGTGCCATCAGTCAGACTAGCGGGAGTGAGACCCAGTACTTC
.	TRBV5-4	TRBD2	TRBJ2-1	CASSSRGGGWWNEQFF	TGTGCCAGCAGCTCCCGGGGGGGAGGGTGGTGGAATGAGCAGTTCTTC
.	TRBV7-9	TRBD1	TRBJ1-2	CASSLETGLGYTF	TGTGCCAGCAGCTTAGAGACAGGGCTTGGCTACACCTTC
once	TRBV27	TRBD1	TRBJ2-7	CASSKPGTGANEQYF	TGTGCCAGCAGTAAGCCCGGGACAGGGGCCAACGAGCAGTACTTC
.	TRBV7-3	.	TRBJ2-6	CASSLGANVLTF	TGTGCCAGCAGCTTAGGGGCCAACGTCCTGACTTTC
once	TRBV2	.	TRBJ1-5	CASSPVDGRNQPQHF	TGTGCCAGCAGTCCAGTCGACGGGAGAAATCAGCCCCAGCATTTT
.	TRBV19	.	TRBJ2-1	CASRANLVGEQFF	TGTGCCAGTAGGGCTAATTTGGTCGGTGAGCAGTTCTTC